The 7 T cell receptor beta chains reported below all come from one sample, sequenced in a study of blood T cell repertoires in COVID-19. Clones were read by immunoSEQ multiplex PCR, and TCRdb kept only the in-frame ones, dropping some. The repertoire includes under 150,000 clones, over 60% of them detected once, and under 3% sits in the top ten. The sample was PBMCs or T cells enriched from blood (not recorded which). The receptors originated from a woman aged 45-65 years who had recovered from COVID-19.

The V call is TRBV30, the J call TRBJ1-6; TRBD1 might be the D (6 bases). CDR1 and CDR2 (germline): GTSNPN, SVGIG (reference sequence). Trimming removed 3 bases from V and 0 bases from J, with 12 bases in between. This CDR3 has 16 amino acids. The DNA of the CDR3 is TGTGCCTGGAGGGGGAGGGGGAGCTCCTATAATTCACCCCTCCACTTT. This encodes CAWRGRGSSYNSPLHF.

This chain links TRBV2 with TRBJ2-3; D may be TRBD1 (8 bases). This CDR3 has 16 amino acids. From germline, CDR1 is SNHLY and CDR2 FYNNEI. The ends were cut back, 3 bases at V and 5 bases at J, with 18 bases in the middle. The CDR3 is CASSDFGQGGRDTQYF. The CDR3 DNA reads as TGTGCCAGCAGTGACTTCGGACAGGGCGGGAGAGATACGCAGTATTTT.

The chain is built from TRBV19 and TRBJ2-3, with 9 bases lining up with TRBD1. CDR3 length: 15 residues. V gave up 3 bases and J gave up 4 bases; unmatched junction bases: 5. Germline lookup yields CDR1 LNHDA and CDR2 SQIVND (reference sequence). The CDR3 DNA reads TGTGCCAGTAGTATCCCGGGACAGGGATCAGATACGCAGTATTTT. Encoded protein: CASSIPGQGSDTQYF.

The genes are TRBV27 and TRBJ1-2, with TRBD1 identical over 11 bases. The CDR3 loop spans 18 amino acids. Germline V gene lookup returns CDR1 MNHEY and CDR2 SMNVEV (reference sequence). The trim removed 4 bases at V and 2 bases at J, leaving 12 bases unmatched. CDR3 nucleotide sequence: TGTGCCAGCAGTTCTAGGGACAGGGGGAGTTTGGGGAACTATGGCTACACCTTC. This translates into CASSSRDRGSLGNYGYTF.

This chain connects TRBV29-1 to TRBJ1-4; D perhaps matches TRBD1 (5 bases). This CDR3 is 13 amino acids long. From germline, CDR1 is SQVTM and CDR2 ANQGSEA. Trimming pared 7 bases from V and 8 bases from J, leaving 17 bases between. CDR3 in amino acids: CSALNRFSEKLFF. The CDR3 DNA reads as TGCAGCGCCCTCAACAGGTTCTCAGAAAAACTGTTTTTT.

The chain uses TRBV7-3 and TRBJ2-1; 9 nucleotides agree with TRBD2. Germline loops: CDR1 SGHTA, CDR2 FQGTGA. The trim removed 5 bases at V and 7 bases at J, leaving 6 bases unmatched. CDR3 length: 14 residues. The DNA for the CDR3 is TGTGCCAGCAGCCCAGGGACTAGCAGGAATGAGCAGTTCTTC. Amino acids: CASSPGTSRNEQFF.

The rearrangement joins TRBV7-3 to TRBJ2-1; D gene unclear. V lost 0 bases to trimming and J lost 9 bases, with 9 bases between them. From germline, CDR1 is SGHTA and CDR2 FQGTGA. The CDR3 consists of 13 residues. The chain's CDR3 is CASSLTERREQFF. The CDR3 bases are TGTGCCAGCAGCTTAACAGAGCGTCGTGAGCAGTTCTTC.